This entry lists 5 T cell receptor beta chains sequenced from one sample in a study of blood T cell repertoires in COVID-19. Libraries were prepared by immunoSEQ multiplex PCR; TCRdb keeps only in-frame clonotypes and omits some of them. The data contain about 330,000 clones, roughly 84% of them singletons. Sequencing was done on a sample of PBMCs or T cells enriched from blood (not recorded which). Receptors were obtained from a woman aged 25 to 45 who had recovered from COVID-19.

The V call is TRBV27, the J call TRBJ2-5, with 12 bases that match TRBD2. J gave up 5 bases and V 5 bases, and 12 bases lay outside the gene matches. The CDR3 is 17 amino acids. Looked up from germline, CDR1 is MNHEY and CDR2 is SMNVEV (reference sequence). For the CDR3, the DNA is TGTGCCAGCAGTCCGTTTCGGACTAGCGGGGTGGGGGAGACCCAGTACTTC. Encoded protein: CASSPFRTSGVGETQYF.

The V call is TRBV11-2, the J call TRBJ2-5; D may be TRBD1 (5 bases). The CDR3 length is 15 residues. Trimming left V 0 bases short and J 5 bases short, with 13 bases between. Germline loops: CDR1 SGHAT, CDR2 FQNNGV. The CDR3 DNA reads as TGTGCCAGCAGCTTAGATGGCAGGGTGGCGGAGACCCAGTACTTC. The encoded protein is CASSLDGRVAETQYF.

This clone has a handful of counts. J is TRBJ1-1 and V is TRBV29-1; D remains unclear. The CDR3 length is 14 residues. V was cut by 3 bases and J by 1 base, with 12 bases left in between. Germline V gene data show CDR1 as SQVTM and CDR2 as ANQGSEA. In nucleotides, the CDR3 is TGCAGCGTTGAGACGCGACTCAGGAACACTGAAGCTTTCTTT. This sequence encodes CSVETRLRNTEAFF. Based on the CDR3 plus reference TRBV29-1 and TRBJ1-1, the full variable domain is SAVISQKPSRDICQRGTSLTIQCQVDSQVTMMFWYRQQPGQSLTLIATANQGSEATYESGFVIDKFPISRPNLTFSTLTVSNMSPEDSSIYLCSVETRLRNTEAFFGQGTRLTVV.

This sequence joins TRBV6-1 and TRBJ2-7; 15 positions match TRBD2. J was trimmed by 4 bases and V by 3 bases; bases with no gene match: 4. The CDR3 covers 16 residues. From germline, CDR1 is MNHNS and CDR2 SASEGT. The CDR3 nucleotides read TGTGCCAGCAGTGAGACCGGGACTAGCGGGGGGTACGAGCAGTACTTC. Its protein product is CASSETGTSGGYEQYF.

The chain has TRBV12-3 or TRBV12-4 and TRBJ1-3, with no clear D. V was cut by 10 bases and J by 3 bases, with 10 bases left in between. This CDR3 is built from 12 residues. CDR3 DNA sequence: TGTGCCACCAGCCGGGGTGGAAACACCATATATTTT. The encoded protein is CATSRGGNTIYF.